These 9 T cell receptor beta chains share one sample of origin, sequenced in a study of cytomegalovirus exposure and HLA in healthy donors. The PCR used 60 Vbeta and 13 Jbeta primers. Sequenced by immunoSEQ multiplex PCR; TCRdb stores in-frame clones only, minus some. This sample has under 150,000 clones, with 75% to 90% found just once. The sample was PBMCs. Receptors were obtained from a man aged 30 to 39 in good health and CMV-seronegative.

The chain joins TRBV5-6 to TRBJ2-1; D is unresolved. CDR1 SGHDT and CDR2 YYEEEE come from the germline V gene. CDR3 length: 16 residues. V gave up 1 base and J gave up 2 bases, with 13 bases separating them. Here the CDR3 reads CASSLSTGAPYNEQFF. The CDR3 region has the DNA TGTGCCAGCAGCTTGTCGACCGGAGCTCCCTACAATGAGCAGTTCTTC.

The chain has TRBV7-9 and TRBJ1-2; tentative D call: TRBD1 (6 bases). The CDR3 length is 15 residues. Germline assignment: CDR1 SEHNR and CDR2 FQNEAQ (reference sequence). V lost 4 bases, J lost 7 bases, and 19 bases lay in between. CDR3 nucleotides: TGTGCCAGCAGCTCGTCCCCGGGGACACCCTCTGGCTACACCTTC. It translates to CASSSSPGTPSGYTF.

This clone showed up just a few times. The rearrangement links TRBV2 to TRBJ2-1; weak D call: TRBD2 (6 bases). Trimming left V 7 bases short and J 6 bases short, with 22 bases between. CDR3 length: 16 amino acids. The germline V gene encodes CDR1 SNHLY and CDR2 FYNNEI. The DNA of the CDR3 is TGTGCCAGCAACCTGGACTACCTCCGTGGTGGCAATGAGCAGTTCTTC. Encoded protein: CASNLDYLRGGNEQFF.

A word on this clone: This specimen includes other DNA sequences encoding the same CDR3. This chain links TRBV10-2 with TRBJ2-7, with TRBD2 as a possible D gene (6 bases). Germline CDR1 and CDR2: WSHSY and SAAADI. V gave up 3 bases and J gave up 0 bases, with 12 bases separating them. There are 15 residues in the CDR3. For the CDR3, the DNA is TGCGCCAGCAGTGAAGGCGGGGCCTCCTCCTACGAGCAGTACTTC. Translation: CASSEGGASSYEQYF.

The rearrangement uses TRBV6-5 and TRBJ2-5; 11 nucleotides agree with TRBD2. This CDR3 is 15 amino acids long. The ends lost 5 bases at V and 5 bases at J; junction bases unmatched: 7. CDR1 and CDR2 (germline): MNHEY, SVGAGI. CDR3 coding DNA: TGTGCCAGCAGTCAGACTAGCGGGATCTTCGAGACCCAGTACTTC. Its protein product is CASSQTSGIFETQYF.

The gene calls are TRBV5-4 and TRBJ2-5; the D is unclear. The CDR3 contains 13 residues. Germline V gives CDR1 SGHNT, CDR2 YYREEE (reference sequence). Deletions cut 1 base from V and 2 bases from J, with 6 bases between. The CDR3 reads CASSLLLQETQYF. CDR3 sequence (DNA): TGTGCCAGCAGCTTGCTCCTTCAAGAGACCCAGTACTTC.

This rearrangement joins TRBV27 to TRBJ2-3, with 11 bases identical to TRBD1. Germline-derived CDR1 and CDR2 are MNHEY and SMNVEV (reference sequence). This CDR3 contains 13 residues. V shed 8 bases and J 4 bases; nucleotides not matched to a gene: 2. This CDR3 reads CASGQGAPDTQYF. CDR3 coding DNA: TGTGCCAGCGGACAGGGGGCCCCAGATACGCAGTATTTT.

This chain joins TRBV29-1 and TRBJ2-7; TRBD2 might be the D (5 bases). The V and J ends lost 4 bases and 0 bases respectively, with 7 bases between them. Germline CDR1 reads SQVTM; CDR2 reads ANQGSEA. The CDR3 spans 12 residues. The DNA of the CDR3 is TGCAGCGTTGGGGAGCCCTCCTACGAGCAGTACTTC. This codes for CSVGEPSYEQYF.

The chain recombines TRBV6-5 with TRBJ1-5; D might be TRBD1 (5 bases). The CDR3 has 15 amino acids. Germline V lookup: CDR1 MNHEY, CDR2 SVGAGI. Trimming stripped 0 bases from V and 7 bases from J, with 13 bases between. CDR3: CASSYSGGSRQPQHF. CDR3 in DNA: TGTGCCAGCAGTTACTCCGGGGGGAGCAGACAGCCCCAGCATTTT.